The rows below give T cell receptor beta chains drawn from one sample of a study of post-analysis software for immune sequencing data. TCRdb re-derived calls from the PCR reads in MiXCR, one entry per CDR3 protein. The table records some 500,000 distinct CDR3 sequences, approximately 45% of them present only once. The sample taken for sequencing was blood. The receptors shown here come from a girl aged 5-17 years with multiple sclerosis. CDR3s include the opening cysteine and the closing phenylalanine or tryptophan. D genes are given only for firm matches. Size tells how often a clone was seen (once, few, many) or the class of an expanded clone, and some rows leave it out.

d_call j_call clone_size v_call cdr3_nt cdr3_aa
- TRBJ2-3 - TRBV6-1 TGTGCCTGCGTAGCGGATGTGAAGGATACGCAGTATTTT CACVADVKDTQYF
TRBD2 TRBJ2-3 few TRBV4-1 TGCGCCAGCAGCCCTAGACTAGCGGGAAGCACAGATACGCAGTATTTT CASSPRLAGSTDTQYF
TRBD2 TRBJ2-1 - TRBV5-1 TGCGCCAGCAGCTTCCGTCCCGCTCTAGCGGATCCCGAGCAGTTCTTC CASSFRPALADPEQFF
TRBD1 TRBJ2-1 - TRBV24-1 TGTGCCACCAGTGCACCGGGACAGGTCTGGAATGAGCAGTTCTTC CATSAPGQVWNEQFF
- TRBJ2-3 - TRBV7-2 TGTGCCAGCAGCACCTCGGGTCGGGGCGGAAGTTGGTTCACAGATACGCAGTATTTT CASSTSGRGGSWFTDTQYF
TRBD2 TRBJ2-5 few TRBV20-1 TGCAGTGCCCGAGATAGCGGGAGGCTGGGGCAAGAGACCCAGTACTTC CSARDSGRLGQETQYF
- TRBJ2-5 - TRBV7-8 TGTGCCAGCAGCTTAGGTTGGGGGGCGCGAGGGGAGACCCAGTACTTC CASSLGWGARGETQYF
- TRBJ2-7 - TRBV7-8 TGTGCCAGCAGCTTAGTTGAATGGCGGGGCTCCTACGAGCAGTACTTC CASSLVEWRGSYEQYF
- TRBJ2-7 few TRBV7-3 TGTGCCAGCAGCTTAGCACCCGACTCCTACGAGCAGTACTTC CASSLAPDSYEQYF
TRBD2 TRBJ2-7 - TRBV4-1 TGCGCCAGCAGCCAAGAGATAACTAGCGTTTACTACGAGCAGTACTTC CASSQEITSVYYEQYF
TRBD1 TRBJ2-7 few TRBV28 TGTGCCAGCACCCCCAACCTGGGACAGTCCTACGAGCAGTACTTC CASTPNLGQSYEQYF
- TRBJ2-1 few TRBV9 TGTGCCAGCAGCGTAGGGGTCCTCGGCCCTAGCTCCTACAATGAGCAGTTCTTC CASSVGVLGPSSYNEQFF
- TRBJ1-1 few TRBV29-1 TGCAGCGTTGAGAGGCAATTGAACACTGAAGCTTTCTTT CSVERQLNTEAFF
TRBD2 TRBJ2-3 - TRBV7-3 TGTGCCAGCAGCTTAGGTCTTATAGCGGGCGCTTGGACTAGCACAGATACGCAGTATTTT CASSLGLIAGAWTSTDTQYF
- TRBJ2-1 - TRBV15 TGTGCCACCAGCATAGACAGGTACAATGAGCAGTTCTTC CATSIDRYNEQFF
- TRBJ2-3 once TRBV12-3/TRBV12-4 TGTGCCAGCAGTTCAGACTCAGATGCGCAGTATTTT CASSSDSDAQYF
- TRBJ2-6 few TRBV20-1 TGCAGTGCTACTAGCTCTGGGGCCAACGTCCTGACTTTC CSATSSGANVLTF
TRBD2 TRBJ2-7 - TRBV28 TGTGCCAGCAGCGACGGGTCGACTAGCAGACAGTACTTC CASSDGSTSRQYF
TRBD2 TRBJ2-7 - TRBV28 TGTGCCAGCAGTTCAGCTAGCGGGAACTCCTACGAGCAGTACTTC CASSSASGNSYEQYF
- TRBJ1-2 - TRBV12-3/TRBV12-4 TGTGCCAGCAGTTTCCTGGACAACTATGGCTACACCTTC CASSFLDNYGYTF
- TRBJ2-1 - TRBV7-3 TGTGCCAGCAGCTCCAGCGGCTCGAATGAGCAGTTCTTC CASSSSGSNEQFF
TRBD1 TRBJ2-5 few TRBV28 TGTGCCAGCAGTACTACCGGGACAGGGGGAGATACCCAGTACTTC CASSTTGTGGDTQYF
- TRBJ1-5 - TRBV30 TGTGCCTGGAGTGTACTAAAGGGACAGCCCCAGCATTTT CAWSVLKGQPQHF
TRBD2 TRBJ2-1 - TRBV5-6 TGTGCCAGCAGCTACTCCCAGACTAGCGGAAGCTATGAGCAGTTCTTC CASSYSQTSGSYEQFF
TRBD1 TRBJ2-6 many TRBV29-1 TGCAGCGTTGCGGGACAGGGGTACGTCCTGACTTTC CSVAGQGYVLTF
TRBD1 TRBJ2-7 few TRBV2 TGTGCCAGCGGGGACAGGAGCTACGAGCAGTACTTC CASGDRSYEQYF
TRBD1 TRBJ2-1 - TRBV6-5 TGTGCCAGCAGAAAACTCGGGACAGCCTACAATGAGCAGTTCTTC CASRKLGTAYNEQFF
- TRBJ1-2 few TRBV12-3/TRBV12-4 TGTGCCAGCAGTTTAATCCAGGGCTACGGCTACACCTTC CASSLIQGYGYTF
TRBD1 TRBJ1-2 - TRBV10-3 TGTGCCATCAGTGGACAGGGGGCGGCAAACTATGGCTACACCTTC CAISGQGAANYGYTF
TRBD2 TRBJ2-5 - TRBV6-2/TRBV6-3 TGTGCCAGCAGTTACCCGGGACTAGCGGGAAGCCAAGAGACCCAGTACTTC CASSYPGLAGSQETQYF